The T cell receptor beta chain described here comes from a study of CD8+ T cells in alopecia areata (dated by TCRdb to the late 2010s). As for the study more broadly: The treated patients, all with moderate-to-severe alopecia areata, were enrolled in an open-label pilot trial of oral tofacitinib given at 5 to 10 mg twice daily. Patients received tofacitinib for 6 to 18 months and were then followed off drug for 6 months to check for delayed response and recurrence. The study used high-throughput TCRbeta sequencing to examine T cell clonal expansion in alopecia areata, in both the C3H/HeJ mouse model and human patients. Human TCRbeta sequencing covered scalp tissue and sorted CD4+ and CD8+ peripheral blood T cells from patchy and totalis/universalis alopecia areata patients and healthy controls. Biopsies were taken from tofacitinib-treated patients at baseline and again at 4 and 24 weeks into treatment, and several of those patients also had a later scalp biopsy. Scalp clonality was compared among normal scalp (n=4), patchy alopecia areata scalp (n=8), and alopecia totalis/universalis scalp (n=8). The RNA source kit depended on sample type: the PAXgene miRNA kit for fixed scalp, the miRNeasy kit for PBMCs, and the RNeasy kit for mouse skin. TCRbeta CDR3 regions were amplified by immunoSEQ multiplex PCR using 35 Vbeta forward and 13 Jbeta reverse primers.

General study outcomes and caveats: Compared with normal scalp, lesional scalp, particularly in alopecia totalis/universalis, had higher clonality and more expanded CD8+ clones, which suggests antigenic drive. TCR sequences shared between patients were less clear than in mice, possibly partly because of HLA diversity in the patient population. Unlike mouse skin, which is dominated by gammadelta T cells, normal human skin has resident alphabeta T cells that are also sequenced, and this complicates analysis of the scalp TCR repertoire.

The sample's time point label, in plain terms: baseline before oral tofacitinib. Lesional scalp punch biopsies and peripheral blood were obtained from alopecia areata patients. PBMCs were isolated by density centrifugation and stained for CD3, CD4 and CD8, and CD4+ and CD8+ T cells were sorted on a FACSAria. The protocol used for the library was the immunoSEQ multiplex PCR assay. For TCR sequencing, RNA was extracted from every sample and reverse transcribed into cDNA to serve as template. First-strand cDNA was synthesized using SuperScript III with a 2:1 mix of oligo-dT and random hexamers. Amplification bias was assessed with a synthetic immune receptor repertoire, and residual bias was removed computationally. As for the original processing: Raw reads were preprocessed for error removal, and CDR3 was defined according to IMGT conventions as running from the conserved cysteine to phenylalanine. Clonality was calculated as 1 minus Shannon entropy normalized by log2 of the number of productive unique TCRs. CD4 or CD8 identity of scalp clones was inferred by cross-referencing scalp TCRbeta sequences with sorted blood CD4 and CD8 repertoires. This immuneACCESS table, as held by TCRdb, lists in-frame sequences with V and J called but not all clones. Of the missing ones, under half trace to an unresolved V gene in checked studies; the others have no known cause. V and J calls and clone size are as listed in that table; D and trimming were resolved from the DNA. Recorded for this sample are around 250,000 clones; less than 80% of them occurred a single time. 0.95% to 1.5% of the sample rests with the top ten.

CDR1 SQVTM and CDR2 ANQGSEA were looked up in the germline V gene. The CDR3 numbers 13 residues from cysteine through phenylalanine. The CDR3 DNA has 39 bases and is translated from base 1. V trim: 6 bases; J trim: 4 bases; unmatched bases: 5. As regards this clone: The clone's antigen remains unknown. The record has no base qualities; no much larger clone is one base away.

Sequenced here: CD4+ T cells sorted from blood, sampled at week 0. This sequence was found in a human donor with alopecia areata. Recombination linked TRBV29-1 to TRBJ1-1; TRBD1 fits 10 bases in the junction. CDR3 sequence: CSVSRTGGTEAFF. The sequence in DNA is TGCAGCGTCTCTAGGACAGGGGGCACTGAAGCTTTCTTT.